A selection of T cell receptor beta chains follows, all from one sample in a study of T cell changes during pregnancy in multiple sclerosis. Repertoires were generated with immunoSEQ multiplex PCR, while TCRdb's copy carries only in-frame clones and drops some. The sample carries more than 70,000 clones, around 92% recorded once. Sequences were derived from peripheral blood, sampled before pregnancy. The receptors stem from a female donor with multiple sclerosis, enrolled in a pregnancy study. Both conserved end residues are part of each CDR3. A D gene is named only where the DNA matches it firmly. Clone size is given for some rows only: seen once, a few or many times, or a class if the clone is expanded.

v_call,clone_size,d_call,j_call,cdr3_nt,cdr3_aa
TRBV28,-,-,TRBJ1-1,TGTGCCAGCAGTCCCCGACAGAATGTGAACACTGAAGCTTTCTTT,CASSPRQNVNTEAFF
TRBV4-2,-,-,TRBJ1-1,TGTGCCAGCAGCCCCGGAATGGGCCTGAACACTGAAGCTTTCTTT,CASSPGMGLNTEAFF
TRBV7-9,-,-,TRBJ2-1,TGTGCCAGCAGCTCCCGTGTTAATGAGCAGTTCTTC,CASSSRVNEQFF
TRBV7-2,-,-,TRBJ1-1,TGTGCCAGCAGCTTAGCTATGTTGAACACTGAAGCTTTCTTT,CASSLAMLNTEAFF
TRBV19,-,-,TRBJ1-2,TGTGCCAGTAGTAAAGCACCAGGGTTTCATGGCTACACCTTC,CASSKAPGFHGYTF
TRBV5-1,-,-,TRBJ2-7,TGCGCCAGCAGCCAACTGGGACTCACGGGGGAGCAGTACTTC,CASSQLGLTGEQYF
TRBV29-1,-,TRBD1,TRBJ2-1,TGCAGCGATTGGACAGGGGGCACCGATGAGCAGTTCTTC,CSDWTGGTDEQFF
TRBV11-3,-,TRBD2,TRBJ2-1,TGTGCCAGCAGCCACTCCAAGACGAGCGGGAGTAACAATGAGCAGTTCTTC,CASSHSKTSGSNNEQFF
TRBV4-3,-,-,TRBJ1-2,TGCGCCAGCAGCCAAGTGGCGGGTGAGGTTGGTGGCTACACCTTC,CASSQVAGEVGGYTF
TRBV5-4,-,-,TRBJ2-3,TGTGCCAGCAGCGCGGGCGGCGGAGTCACAGATACGCAGTATTTT,CASSAGGGVTDTQYF
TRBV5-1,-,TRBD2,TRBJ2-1,TGCGCCAGCAGCTTGGGCGGGGGGACCTACAATGAGCAGTTCTTC,CASSLGGGTYNEQFF
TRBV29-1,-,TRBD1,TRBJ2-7,TGCAGCACCCGGACAGGGAAGGGCGAGCAGTACTTC,CSTRTGKGEQYF
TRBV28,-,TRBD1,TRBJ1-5,TGTGCCAGTTTAGACAGGGCCCGCGATCAGCCCCAGCATTTT,CASLDRARDQPQHF
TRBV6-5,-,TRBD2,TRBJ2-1,TGTGCCAGCAGTTCTGGGCGGGAGGCGCAGAATGAGCAGTTCTTC,CASSSGREAQNEQFF
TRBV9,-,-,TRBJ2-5,TGTGCCAGCAGCGTAGAACCGGAGGACGTGACCCAGTACTTC,CASSVEPEDVTQYF
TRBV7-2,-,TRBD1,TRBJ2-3,TGTGCCAGCAGCTTACGGGACAGCCGCCCCACAGATACGCAGTATTTT,CASSLRDSRPTDTQYF
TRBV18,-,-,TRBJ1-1,TGTGCCAGCTCACCCTTTCCAGGGAACACTGAAGCTTTCTTT,CASSPFPGNTEAFF
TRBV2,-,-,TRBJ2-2,TGTGCCAGCAGGCTCCAGGGTGCGTTATCCACCGGGGAGCTGTTTTTT,CASRLQGALSTGELFF
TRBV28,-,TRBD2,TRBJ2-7,TGTGCCAGCAGCCGAAGGCGGGAGAACTCCTACGAGCAGTACTTC,CASSRRRENSYEQYF
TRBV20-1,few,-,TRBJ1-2,TGCAGTGCTAGAGGGCTAGGAGGCTACACCTTC,CSARGLGGYTF
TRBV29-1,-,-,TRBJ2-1,TGCAGCGTTGAAGAAGATCTGTTGCGTGAGCAGTTCTTC,CSVEEDLLREQFF
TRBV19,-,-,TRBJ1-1,TGTGCCAGTACCGGGGAGGGGGGTCCCGAAGCTTTCTTT,CASTGEGGPEAFF
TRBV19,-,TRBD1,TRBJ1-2,TGTGCCAGTAGTGCGACCGGGACAGGGAGGGTCTATGGCTACACCTTC,CASSATGTGRVYGYTF
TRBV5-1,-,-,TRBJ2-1,TGCGCCAGCAGCTTGAGAAAGCTTTTAGATGAGCAGTTCTTC,CASSLRKLLDEQFF
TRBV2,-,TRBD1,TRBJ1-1,TGTGCCAGCAGTGATGTTGGGACAGCTAACACTGAAGCTTTCTTT,CASSDVGTANTEAFF
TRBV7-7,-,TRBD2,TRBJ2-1,TGTGCTAGCAGCGCCGGACTAGCGCAAAATGAGCAGTTCTTC,CASSAGLAQNEQFF
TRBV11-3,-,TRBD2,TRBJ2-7,TGTGCCAGCAGCTTAGGCGCGGGGGCCTACGAGCAGTACTTC,CASSLGAGAYEQYF
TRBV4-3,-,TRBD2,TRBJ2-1,TGCGCCAGCAGCCCGCCGGGACTAGCGGGAGGGCATGAGCAGTTCTTC,CASSPPGLAGGHEQFF
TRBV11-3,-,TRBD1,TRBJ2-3,TGTGCCAGCAGCGAAGGGGGCGGGCGGACGCAGTATTTT,CASSEGGGRTQYF
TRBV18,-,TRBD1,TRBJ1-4,TGTGCCAGCTCGTTAAGACAGGGGACTAATGAAAAACTGTTTTTT,CASSLRQGTNEKLFF
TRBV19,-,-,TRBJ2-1,TGTGCCACTTCGGGCTACAATGAGCAGTTCTTC,CATSGYNEQFF
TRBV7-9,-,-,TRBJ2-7,TGTGCCAGCAGCCAGTCCGGGGGAGAGCAGTACTTC,CASSQSGGEQYF
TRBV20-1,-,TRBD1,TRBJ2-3,TGCAGTGCCCAGGGACAGCATACGCAGTATTTT,CSAQGQHTQYF
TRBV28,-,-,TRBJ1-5,TGTGCCAGCATAGGAGGGTGGGGCAATCAGCCCCAGCATTTT,CASIGGWGNQPQHF
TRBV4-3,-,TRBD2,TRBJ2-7,TGCGCCAGCAGCCCCAGGACTAGCGGGATCGACGAGCAGTACTTC,CASSPRTSGIDEQYF
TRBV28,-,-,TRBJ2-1,TGTGCCAGCAGTTACAGGGTAGACAATGAGCAGTTCTTC,CASSYRVDNEQFF
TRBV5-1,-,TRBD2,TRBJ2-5,TGCGCCAGCAGCTCTAGCGGCGTCCAAGAGACCCAGTACTTC,CASSSSGVQETQYF
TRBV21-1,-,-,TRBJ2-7,TGTGCCAGCAGCAAAGGGGACATTGACTACGAGCAGTACTTC,CASSKGDIDYEQYF
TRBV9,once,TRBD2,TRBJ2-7,TGTGCCAGCAGCGTAGCGCCAGCGGGAGACTACGAGCAGTACTTC,CASSVAPAGDYEQYF
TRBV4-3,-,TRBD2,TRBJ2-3,TGCGCCAGCAGCCAAGGAACTAGCGGGAGAACAGATACGCAGTATTTT,CASSQGTSGRTDTQYF
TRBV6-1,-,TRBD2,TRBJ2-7,TGTGCCAGCAGCGAAGTTACTAGCGGGGGCTACGAGCAGCACTTC,CASSEVTSGGYEQHF
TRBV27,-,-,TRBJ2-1,TGTGCCAGCAGTTTAGGAGTAAGCTCCTACAATGAGCAGTTCTTC,CASSLGVSSYNEQFF